The sequence of this T cell receptor (beta chain) was determined in a study of shared clonotypes between healthy human individuals. The protocol was immunoSEQ multiplex PCR, while the TCRdb copy is restricted to in-frame clones and leaves out a portion. The sample contains 950,000 to 1,300,000 clones, roughly 75% of which appear only once. CDR1 LNHDA and CDR2 SQIVND come from the germline V gene (reference sequence). Trimming stripped 2 bases from V and 2 bases from J, with 22 bases between. There are 19 residues in the CDR3. The chain is built from TRBV19 and TRBJ1-5; D call uncertain. This receptor was identified in a man younger than 30 in good health. The sequenced sample was memory CD4+ T cells sorted from blood. Subset given: CD45RA-negative fraction. The DNA for the CDR3 is TGTGCCAGTAGTATATCCCATCCAGGACTGGGAAGTGGCAATCAGCCCCAGCATTTT. Amino acids: CASSISHPGLGSGNQPQHF.